What follows are 30 T cell receptor beta chains derived from one specimen sequenced in a study of control samples from healthy donors and cancer patients. Profiled with immunoSEQ multiplex PCR; TCRdb holds only in-frame clones, not every one. The table includes over 150,000 clones, around 90% detected once. Sequencing input: blood. Receptors originate from a woman aged 40-49 years in good health.

The chain is built from TRBV5-4 and TRBJ1-2, with 7 bases lining up with TRBD1. Germline V gene lookup returns CDR1 SGHNT and CDR2 YYREEE (reference sequence). The CDR3 sequence is 16 residues long. V shed 5 bases, J shed 1 base, and the junction held 11 bases outside the gene matches. CDR3 sequence reads: CASRPGGGTVNYGYTF. The CDR3 nucleotides read TGTGCCAGCAGGCCCGGTGGGGGGACAGTTAACTATGGCTACACCTTC.

The V call is TRBV7-2, the J call TRBJ2-5; 10 bases align to TRBD1. Germline assignment: CDR1 SGHTA and CDR2 FQGNSA. Germline trimming cut 5 bases from V and 3 bases from J; bases unmatched to any gene: 6. CDR3 length: 15 amino acids. The CDR3 sequence is CASSTWDRGEETQYF. Here the CDR3 DNA reads TGTGCCAGCAGCACCTGGGACAGGGGAGAAGAGACCCAGTACTTC.

V is TRBV2 and J is TRBJ1-1; TRBD1 matches at 10 bases. The germline gives CDR1 SNHLY, CDR2 FYNNEI. The CDR3 sequence is 12 residues long. V gave up 6 bases and J gave up 11 bases; unmatched junction bases: 6. CDR3 in DNA: TGTGCCAGCAGCGGGACAGGGGAGGTGGCTTTCTTT. Amino acids: CASSGTGEVAFF. Together with reference TRBV2 and TRBJ1-1, the CDR3 gives the full variable domain: EPEVTQTPSHQVTQMGQEVILRCVPISNHLYFYWYRQILGQKVEFLVSFYNNEISEKSEIFDDQFSVERPDGSNFTLKIRSTKLEDSAMYFCASSGTGEVAFFGQGTRLTVV.

The gene calls are TRBV5-1 and TRBJ2-1, with D perhaps given as TRBD1 or TRBD2 (6 bases each). The V gene lost 5 bases and the J gene lost 3 bases, with 18 bases spanning the gap. The CDR3 covers 16 residues. Germline assignment: CDR1 SGHRS and CDR2 YFSETQ. The CDR3 DNA sequence: TGCGCCAGCAGGACGGAGGGGACACGTTACTACAATGAGCAGTTCTTC. The encoded protein is CASRTEGTRYYNEQFF.

This clone is a singleton in its sample. The chain combines TRBV10-3 with TRBJ2-2; 12 bases match TRBD1. The CDR3 loop spans 16 amino acids. The germline gives CDR1 ENHRY, CDR2 SYGVKD. V trimming: 8 bases; J trimming: 8 bases; junction bases outside the gene matches: 12. The CDR3 nucleotides read TGTGCCATCTTACAAGGGACAGGGGGCTTAGGAGGGGAGCTGTTTTTT. Translated: CAILQGTGGLGGELFF.

The chain has TRBV9 and TRBJ2-1; perhaps TRBD1 as D (5 bases). In germline, CDR1 is SGDLS, CDR2 YYNGEE. Trimming took off 4 bases at V and 9 bases at J, with 14 bases between the two ends. The CDR3 is made up of 13 amino acids. CDR3 region: CASSPSHRGEQFF. Written as DNA, the CDR3 is TGTGCCAGCAGCCCATCCCATAGGGGTGAGCAGTTCTTC.

The chain carries TRBV19 and TRBJ1-5, with TRBD1 matching 10 bases. CDR1 is LNHDA, CDR2 SQIVND, per germline (reference sequence). This CDR3 spans 19 amino acids. J gave up 9 bases and V 4 bases, and 21 bases lay outside the gene matches. DNA of the CDR3: TGTGCCAGTAGTACCCCCGGGACAGGGGCAACCGAAGATGCTCGGCCCCAGCATTTT. It codes for CASSTPGTGATEDARPQHF.

V usage is TRBV7-8 and J usage is TRBJ2-1; the match to TRBD2 covers 9 bases. This CDR3 comprises 17 residues. Trimming took 1 base from V and 6 from J; bases not matched to a gene: 10. Per germline, CDR1 SGHVS and CDR2 FQNEAQ. This CDR3 reads CASSLDGGAGGSNEQFF. In nucleotides, the CDR3 is TGTGCCAGCAGCTTAGATGGGGGGGCGGGGGGGAGCAATGAGCAGTTCTTC.

This rearrangement joins TRBV28 to TRBJ1-3; the D is unclear. The ends were cut back, 6 bases at V and 0 bases at J, with 6 bases in the middle. CDR3 length equals 13 residues. Germline CDR1 is MDHEN and CDR2 is SYDVKM. The CDR3 here is CASSLTSGNTIYF. The DNA of the CDR3 is TGTGCCAGCAGCTTGACCTCTGGAAACACCATATATTTT.

The chain links TRBV18 to TRBJ2-3; 10 bases align to TRBD2. CDR1 is KGHSH and CDR2 is LQKENI in the germline V gene. The length of the CDR3 is 14 residues. V lost 6 bases and J lost 5; bases outside the gene matches: 5. The CDR3 region has the DNA TGTGCCAGCTCTCCTCAGCGGGGGGGAGATACGCAGTATTTT. Protein: CASSPQRGGDTQYF. Combining the CDR3 with reference TRBV18 and TRBJ2-3 gives the whole variable domain NAGVMQNPRHLVRRRGQEARLRCSPMKGHSHVYWYRQLPEEGLKFMVYLQKENIIDESGMPKERFSAEFPKEGPSILRIQQVVRGDSAAYFCASSPQRGGDTQYFGPGTRLTVL.

V usage is TRBV3-1 (or the pseudogene TRBV3-2) and J usage is TRBJ1-1; TRBD1 matches at 9 bases. CDR1 and CDR2 from the germline V gene are LGHDT and YNNKEL (reference sequence). Trimming took 0 bases from V and 3 from J; bases not matched to a gene: 5. This CDR3 has 16 residues. The CDR3 DNA follows: TGTGCCAGCAGCCAAGATGGGGGGACAGGGTACACTGAAGCTTTCTTT. Amino acid sequence: CASSQDGGTGYTEAFF.

The CDR3 is CAGSGRGITVDTQYF. CDR3 DNA sequence: TGTGCAGGCTCCGGGAGGGGGATAACGGTAGATACGCAGTATTTT. The rearrangement links TRBV6-5 to TRBJ2-3, with 8 nucleotides matching TRBD2. This CDR3 spans 15 amino acids. The germline gives CDR1 MNHEY, CDR2 SVGAGI.

CDR3 in amino acids: CATSRDAGTGEKLFF. CDR3 DNA: TGTGCCACCAGCAGAGATGCGGGGACAGGTGAAAAACTGTTTTTT. This sequence joins TRBV15 and TRBJ1-4; 8 bases fit TRBD1. CDR3 length: 15 residues. Germline trimming cut 0 bases from V and 7 bases from J; bases unmatched to any gene: 4. Germline CDR1 reads LNHNV; CDR2 reads YYDKDF (reference sequence).

The chain recombines TRBV6-6 with TRBJ1-1, with no clear D. V was clipped by 7 bases and J by 5 bases, with 11 bases between them. Germline V gene data show CDR1 as MNHNY and CDR2 as SVGAGI (reference sequence). The CDR3 runs 12 residues. CDR3: CASTTGWTEAFF. The CDR3 DNA sequence: TGTGCCAGCACTACTGGGTGGACTGAAGCTTTCTTT.

J is TRBJ2-5 and V is TRBV7-8; 7 bases are a match to TRBD2. V gave up 5 bases and J gave up 2 bases; unmatched junction bases: 14. Germline V gene data show CDR1 as SGHVS and CDR2 as FQNEAQ. The CDR3 covers 17 residues. The CDR3 sequence is CASSHSADLRGQETQYF. DNA for the CDR3: TGTGCCAGCAGCCATTCAGCTGATTTGCGGGGGCAAGAGACCCAGTACTTC. Full variable domain (rest looked up from reference TRBV7-8 and TRBJ2-5): GAGVSQSPRYKVAKRGQDVALRCDPISGHVSLFWYQQALGQGPEFLTYFQNEAQLDKSGLPSDRFFAERPEGSVSTLKIQRTQQEDSAVYLCASSHSADLRGQETQYFGPGTRLLVL.

This sequence joins TRBV6-1 and TRBJ2-7, with D perhaps matching TRBD2 (6 bases). The CDR3 sequence is 15 residues long. Germline assignment: CDR1 MNHNS and CDR2 SASEGT. The ends were cut back, 3 bases at V and 0 bases at J, with 12 bases in the middle. CDR3 sequence: CASSEASASSYEQYF. The CDR3 nucleotides read TGTGCCAGCAGTGAGGCTAGCGCGAGCTCCTACGAGCAGTACTTC.

The table lists this clone with a count of one. In DNA, the CDR3 is TGTGCCAGCAGCCTCGAGGGACCAACTGAAGCTTTCTTT. Its translation is CASSLEGPTEAFF. The rearrangement links TRBV11-1 to TRBJ1-1; D is possibly TRBD1 (5 bases). This CDR3 has 13 residues. Trimming shortened V by 5 bases and J by 5 bases, and 12 bases separated the two germline ends. Per the germline V gene, CDR1 is SGHAT and CDR2 is FQDESV (reference sequence).

The rearrangement uses TRBV14 and TRBJ2-5; D is ambiguous. The V gene lost 4 bases and the J gene lost 0 bases, with 3 bases spanning the gap. Germline V gene lookup returns CDR1 SGHDN and CDR2 FVKESK. The CDR3 totals 12 residues. CDR3 DNA sequence: TGTGCCAGCAGCCGGTACCAAGAGACCCAGTACTTC. Protein sequence: CASSRYQETQYF.

This clone was picked up one time. The V call is TRBV2, the J call TRBJ2-2; no clear D. The CDR3 has 14 amino acids. V dropped 4 bases and J dropped 7 bases, with 13 bases sitting between them. The germline V gene encodes CDR1 SNHLY and CDR2 FYNNEI. CDR3 protein: CASSVGSVGGELFF. Here the CDR3 DNA reads TGTGCCAGCAGTGTTGGTTCCGTCGGCGGGGAGCTGTTTTTT.

The CDR3 bases are TGCGCCAGCGGGAGCGGGCTCGCCTCTAGCACAGATACGCAGTATTTT. The encoded protein is CASGSGLASSTDTQYF. The chain uses TRBV5-1 and TRBJ2-3, with D possibly being TRBD2 (6 bases). V lost 7 bases to trimming and J lost 0 bases, with 18 bases between them. The CDR3 spans 16 residues. Looked up from germline, CDR1 is SGHRS and CDR2 is YFSETQ. Filled out from reference TRBV5-1 and TRBJ2-3, the complete variable domain reads KAGVTQTPRYLIKTRGQQVTLSCSPISGHRSVSWYQQTPGQGLQFLFEYFSETQRNKGNFPGRFSGRQFSNSRSEMNVSTLELGDSALYLCASGSGLASSTDTQYFGPGTRLTVL.

This rearrangement joins TRBV3-1 (or the pseudogene TRBV3-2) to TRBJ1-2; no definite D call. The CDR3 spans 13 residues. Trimming removed 1 base from V and 0 bases from J, with 3 bases in between. The germline V gene has CDR1 LGHDT and CDR2 YNNKEL (reference sequence). The CDR3 bases are TGTGCCAGCAGCCAAGGCCCTAACTATGGCTACACCTTC. It specifies CASSQGPNYGYTF.

The chain recombines TRBV7-3 with TRBJ2-5; a weak D match, TRBD2 (7 bases). The CDR3 extends over 14 amino acids. The ends were cut back, 2 bases at V and 2 bases at J, with 9 bases in the middle. Germline V lookup: CDR1 SGHTA, CDR2 FQGTGA. CDR3 region: CASSLEGGQETQYF. DNA of the CDR3: TGTGCCAGCAGCTTAGAGGGGGGGCAAGAGACCCAGTACTTC. Drawing the rest from reference TRBV7-3 and TRBJ2-5, the complete variable domain is GAGVSQTPSNKVTEKGKYVELRCDPISGHTALYWYRQSLGQGPEFLIYFQGTGAADDSGLPNDRFFAVRPEGSVSTLKIQRTERGDSAVYLCASSLEGGQETQYFGPGTRLLVL.

The DNA of the CDR3 is TGCGCCAGCAGCCAAGAGCCCCTCGCAGGGGGCGGAGAGACCCAGTACTTC. Its translation is CASSQEPLAGGGETQYF. The rearrangement uses TRBV4-1 and TRBJ2-5, with TRBD1 identical over 8 bases. Trimming took 0 bases from V and 4 from J; bases not matched to a gene: 10. CDR3 length: 17 amino acids. Germline CDR1 and CDR2: MGHRA and YSYEKL.

The chain carries TRBV3-1 (or the pseudogene TRBV3-2) and TRBJ1-4; D call uncertain. CDR3 length equals 17 residues. Trimming shortened V by 4 bases and J by 0 bases, and 15 bases separated the two germline ends. The V gene's germline CDR1 is LGHDT and CDR2 YNNKEL (reference sequence). CDR3 loop: CASSLRTAYATNEKLFF. The CDR3 DNA reads TGTGCCAGCAGCCTCCGGACCGCTTACGCAACTAATGAAAAACTGTTTTTT.

The chain recombines TRBV10-3 with TRBJ2-3; 11 nucleotides line up with TRBD2. The trim removed 0 bases at V and 7 bases at J, leaving 6 bases unmatched. The CDR3 runs 16 residues. Looked up from germline, CDR1 is ENHRY and CDR2 is SYGVKD. The CDR3 loop is CAISESASGGLNTQYF. The CDR3 DNA reads TGTGCCATCAGTGAGTCGGCTAGCGGGGGGTTGAATACGCAGTATTTT.

This chain uses TRBV6-5 with TRBJ1-5; TRBD1 is a possible D gene (6 bases). The CDR3 extends over 13 amino acids. Germline V CDR1 and CDR2: MNHEY, SVGAGI. V dropped 6 bases and J dropped 4 bases, with 10 bases sitting between them. CDR3 nucleotides: TGTGCCAGCAGAACACAGGGAAATCAGCCCCAGCATTTT. Encoded protein: CASRTQGNQPQHF.

This sequence joins TRBV5-1 and TRBJ2-7; maybe TRBD1 (5 bases). Deletions cut 0 bases from V and 0 bases from J, with 10 bases between. The CDR3 sequence is 15 residues long. Per germline, CDR1 SGHRS and CDR2 YFSETQ. DNA for the CDR3: TGCGCCAGCAGCTTGGCCGACAGCTACTCCTACGAGCAGTACTTC. Encoded protein: CASSLADSYSYEQYF.

The chain links TRBV4-1 to TRBJ2-2, with D possibly being TRBD2 (5 bases). Deletions cut 2 bases from V and 5 bases from J, with 9 bases between. In germline, CDR1 is MGHRA, CDR2 YSYEKL. The CDR3 sequence is 14 residues long. Here the CDR3 DNA reads TGCGCCAGCAGCCAACCCGGAGGTACCGGGGAGCTGTTTTTT. Encoded protein: CASSQPGGTGELFF.

This CDR3 is CSVTPGETQYF. CDR3 DNA: TGCAGTGTCACTCCTGGGGAGACCCAGTACTTC. The V gene is TRBV20-1, the J gene TRBJ2-5; no clear D. The V gene lost 7 bases and the J gene lost 5 bases, with 11 bases spanning the gap. CDR3 size: 11 residues. Germline-derived CDR1 and CDR2 are DFQATT and SNEGSKA (reference sequence).

The chain carries TRBV6-5 and TRBJ2-7, with 9 bases aligning to TRBD1. The CDR3 runs to 15 residues. V shed 6 bases, J shed 3 bases, and the junction held 9 bases outside the gene matches. The V gene's germline CDR1 is MNHEY and CDR2 SVGAGI. The CDR3 region is CASRDQGQGDYEQYF. In nucleotides, the CDR3 is TGTGCCAGCAGAGACCAGGGACAGGGAGACTACGAGCAGTACTTC.